This T cell receptor beta chain was captured by sequencing in a study of CD8+ T cells in alopecia areata (dated by TCRdb to 2017 to 2018). Regarding the research as a whole: Treated patients were enrolled in an open-label pilot trial of oral tofacitinib, 5 to 10 mg twice daily, for moderate-to-severe alopecia areata. Patients received tofacitinib for 6 to 18 months and were then followed off drug for 6 months to check for delayed response and recurrence. High-throughput TCRbeta sequencing was used to examine T cell clonal expansion in alopecia areata in both the C3H/HeJ mouse model and human patients. On the human side, TCRbeta sequencing was run on scalp tissue and on sorted CD4+ and CD8+ peripheral blood T cells from healthy controls and from alopecia areata patients with either patchy or totalis/universalis disease. Patients on tofacitinib were biopsied at baseline and after 4 and 24 weeks of treatment, and several of the patients also had a later scalp biopsy. Scalp clonality was compared among normal scalp (n=4), patchy alopecia areata scalp (n=8), and alopecia totalis/universalis scalp (n=8). RNA was obtained with the PAXgene miRNA kit for fixed scalp, the miRNeasy kit for PBMCs, and the RNeasy kit for mouse skin. TCRbeta CDR3 regions were amplified by immunoSEQ multiplex PCR with 35 Vbeta forward and 13 Jbeta reverse primers. Summary of the overall study and its limitations: Compared with normal scalp, lesional scalp, particularly in alopecia totalis/universalis, had higher clonality and more expanded CD8+ clones, which suggests antigenic drive. Compared with mice, TCR sequences shared between patients were less clear, possibly partly because of HLA diversity across the patient population. Unlike mouse skin, which is dominated by gammadelta T cells, normal human skin has resident alphabeta T cells that are also sequenced, and this complicates analysis of the scalp TCR repertoire.

Libraries came from the immunoSEQ multiplex PCR assay. For TCR sequencing, RNA was extracted from every sample and reverse transcribed into cDNA to serve as template. First-strand cDNA was synthesized with SuperScript III using a 2:1 mix of oligo-dT and random hexamers. A synthetic immune receptor repertoire was used to assess amplification bias, and residual bias was removed computationally. Under the source paper's analysis protocol: After raw reads were preprocessed to remove errors, the CDR3 was defined following IMGT conventions as running from the conserved cysteine to phenylalanine. Clonality was computed by normalizing Shannon entropy by log2 of the number of productive unique TCRs and subtracting the result from 1. Whether scalp clones were CD4 or CD8 was inferred by matching scalp TCRbeta sequences against CD4 and CD8 repertoires sorted from blood. This immuneACCESS table, as held by TCRdb, lists in-frame sequences with V and J called but not all clones. Of the missing ones, under half trace to an unresolved V gene in checked studies; the others have no known cause. V and J calls and clone size are those listed in that table; D and trimming were worked out from the DNA. This sample has over 150,000 clones in its table, and roughly 60% of those were observed once. The top ten clones comprise 1.7% of the sample.

In the paper's terms, the time point label means: baseline before oral tofacitinib. Lesional scalp punch biopsies and peripheral blood were collected from alopecia areata patients. PBMCs were isolated by density centrifugation and stained for CD3, CD4 and CD8, after which CD4+ and CD8+ T cells were sorted on a FACSAria. The table lists this clone with a count of one. The antigen it recognizes is unknown. No much larger clone is present one base from it, and per-base qualities are unavailable. The germline V gene (reference sequence) supplies CDR1 GTSNPN and CDR2 SVGIG. Including the terminal cysteine and phenylalanine, the CDR3 comprises 14 residues. Only the CDR3 part of the read is kept: 42 bases, read in frame from the first base. Compared with germline, V lacks 3 bases and J lacks 6 bases; bases without a gene match: 7.

The sequencing here drew on CD4+ T cells sorted from blood, taken at week 0. This sequence originates from a human donor with alopecia areata. The rearrangement joined TRBV30 to TRBJ2-3; 9 central nucleotides agree with TRBD2. The bases are TGTGCCTGGAGCCCCCGAGCGGGGGGCGATACGCAGTATTTT. This gives the protein CAWSPRAGGDTQYF.